This TCR beta chain is from a study of T cells in tuberculosis. V lost 2 bases and J 5 bases, leaving 16 bases between the germline ends. This CDR3 has 16 amino acids. From germline, CDR1 is MDHEN and CDR2 SYDVKM. After thawing and overnight rest, PBMC were stained with GMM-loaded CD1B tetramer, viability dye and anti-CD3 for sorting. CD1B tetramers were loaded with Rhodococcus equi-derived C32 glucose monomycolate. Tetramer-negative cells, 75,000 to 100,000 per donor, were also sorted. No alpha-beta pairing information exists for these sequences. The protocol was immunoSEQ multiplex PCR, while the TCRdb copy is restricted to in-frame clones and leaves out a portion. This sample has roughly 59,000 clones, with approximately 81% found just once.

The gene calls are TRBV28 and TRBJ2-1, with D tentatively TRBD2 (6 bases). The TCR originated in an adult woman with latent tuberculosis. The specimen was CD1b-GMM tetramer-negative cells sorted from PBMCs. As DNA, the CDR3 is TGTGCCAGCAGTTTAACGAGGACTACAATAAACAATGAGCAGTTCTTC. It encodes CASSLTRTTINNEQFF.